Following are 31 T cell receptor beta chains from one sample sequenced in a study of cytotoxic CD8 clonotypes in ibrutinib-treated CLL. The assay was immunoSEQ multiplex PCR, and TCRdb's table has in-frame clones only and misses some. This sample yields about 330,000 clones, of which roughly 70% are seen a single time; around 6.3% belongs to the top ten. This material consisted of PBMCs, taken after 36 months of ibrutinib treatment. These receptor sequences come from a human donor with chronic lymphocytic leukemia.

This clone appeared a few times. The chain uses TRBV11-3 and TRBJ2-5; tentatively, D is TRBD2 (6 bases). CDR1 is SGHNT and CDR2 is YENEEA in the germline V gene. Trimming took 0 bases from V and 4 from J, leaving 6 bases between them. The CDR3 runs 13 residues. For the CDR3, the DNA is TGTGCCAGCAGCTTAGAGGGGGGAGAGACCCAGTACTTC. Protein product: CASSLEGGETQYF.

V gene TRBV11-2 combines with J gene TRBJ2-5, with D perhaps given as TRBD1 or TRBD2 (6 bases each). Germline V gene lookup returns CDR1 SGHAT and CDR2 FQNNGV. V was cut by 4 bases and J by 5 bases, with 14 bases left in between. The CDR3 sequence is 14 residues long. CDR3 nucleotide sequence: TGTGCCAGCAGCTCGCCCGGGGGCCCTGAGACCCAGTACTTC. Translated: CASSSPGGPETQYF.

The rearrangement links TRBV6-4 to TRBJ1-5, with TRBD1 matching over 10 bases. Unmatched junction bases numbered 18, after V lost 2 bases and J lost 2 bases. Germline values: CDR1 MRHNA, CDR2 SNTAGT. This CDR3 contains 21 residues. The CDR3 loop is CASSDHLLRTGGLSGNQPQHF. CDR3 nucleotide sequence: TGTGCCAGCAGTGACCACCTGCTCCGGACAGGGGGTCTCTCGGGCAATCAGCCCCAGCATTTT.

This clone was recorded only once. This rearrangement joins TRBV11-2 to TRBJ2-3; 12 nucleotides line up with TRBD2. The CDR3 is made up of 12 amino acids. Germline assignment: CDR1 SGHAT and CDR2 FQNNGV. The CDR3 spells CATSGGRDTQYF. For the CDR3, the DNA is TGTGCTACTAGCGGGGGGAGGGATACGCAGTATTTT.

This clone was counted between two and nine times. V and J are TRBV4-1 and TRBJ1-5; D is uncertain. This CDR3 is built from 14 residues. Germline CDR1 MGHRA, CDR2 YSYEKL. Trimming left V 5 bases short and J 7 bases short, with 15 bases between. In DNA, the CDR3 is TGCGCCAGCAGCAAAACCCCAAGCGGCCAGCCCCAGCATTTT. Translating it yields CASSKTPSGQPQHF.

V gene TRBV9 combines with J gene TRBJ2-7; D may be TRBD2 (5 bases). The CDR3 runs to 16 residues. The germline gives CDR1 SGDLS, CDR2 YYNGEE. With 3 bases removed from V and 2 bases from J, the gap between germline ends came to 18 bases. CDR3 in amino acids: CASSARGEEIPYEQYF. In DNA, the CDR3 is TGTGCCAGCAGCGCCCGGGGAGAGGAGATACCCTACGAGCAGTACTTC.

This CDR3 is CASSSKGAFYGYTF. In DNA form, the CDR3 reads TGTGCCAGCAGTTCTAAGGGGGCCTTCTATGGCTACACCTTC. This chain links TRBV27 with TRBJ1-2; 7 positions agree with TRBD1. The CDR3 is 14 residues long. The V gene's germline CDR1 is MNHEY and CDR2 SMNVEV (reference sequence). The junction had 6 bases not matched to a gene; V was cut back by 4 bases and J by 4 bases.

This clone was counted only a few times. The J gene is TRBJ1-2, the V gene TRBV7-2; no clear D. The germline V and J ends were trimmed by 0 bases and 0 bases, with 11 bases remaining between them. CDR1 and CDR2 from the germline V gene are SGHTA and FQGNSA. The CDR3 contains 16 residues. The CDR3 region is CASSLADDRANYGYTF. CDR3 nucleotides: TGTGCCAGCAGCTTAGCGGATGACCGCGCTAACTATGGCTACACCTTC.

The chain recombines TRBV27 with TRBJ2-7, with D hard to call. Trimming shortened V by 6 bases and J by 1 base, and 19 bases separated the two germline ends. This CDR3 has 16 residues. Germline V gene lookup returns CDR1 MNHEY and CDR2 SMNVEV (reference sequence). The DNA of the CDR3 is TGTGCCAGCAGCCCAATCGGTCGCAGTCCTTCCTACGAGCAGTACTTC. Translation gives CASSPIGRSPSYEQYF.

This chain links TRBV2 with TRBJ2-2; D remains unclear. Trimming took 5 bases from V and 6 from J, leaving 10 bases between them. CDR1 and CDR2 (germline): SNHLY, FYNNEI. This CDR3 region has 13 residues. As DNA, the CDR3 is TGTGCCAGCAGTCCGGTATTCTCCGGGGAGCTGTTTTTT. The encoded protein is CASSPVFSGELFF.

Only a few counts were recorded for this clone. The CDR3 protein is CASSGAGFSTDTQYF. The CDR3 DNA is TGTGCCAGCAGTGGGGCGGGGTTCAGCACAGATACGCAGTATTTT. The chain has TRBV2 and TRBJ2-3, with D possibly matching TRBD2 (6 bases). Germline CDR1 reads SNHLY; CDR2 reads FYNNEI. CDR3 length: 15 amino acids. Trimming cost V 4 bases and J 0 bases, with 11 bases left between them.

This clone was found once. The chain is built from TRBV2 and TRBJ2-1, with no clear D. V lost 10 bases and J lost 10, with 11 bases in between. CDR1 and CDR2 from the germline V gene are SNHLY and FYNNEI. This CDR3 comprises 10 residues. CDR3 DNA: TGTGCCACCGCTAGAATCGAGCAGTTCTTC. Amino acids: CATARIEQFF.

The rearrangement joins TRBV5-6 to TRBJ2-7; D is perhaps TRBD1 (5 bases). V was cut by 4 bases and J by 4 bases, with 18 bases left in between. This CDR3 is 15 amino acids long. The germline V gene encodes CDR1 SGHDT and CDR2 YYEEEE. CDR3 region: CASSPRLRVNYEQYF. The CDR3 region has the DNA TGTGCCAGCAGCCCCCGGCTCAGGGTGAATTACGAGCAGTACTTC.

V is TRBV5-1 and J is TRBJ2-7, with TRBD1 as a possible D gene (6 bases). The CDR3 is made up of 18 amino acids. Germline assignment: CDR1 SGHRS and CDR2 YFSETQ. V dropped 2 bases and J dropped 3 bases, with 24 bases sitting between them. The CDR3: CASSFNRAPGTKYYEQYF. The CDR3 coding sequence is TGCGCCAGCAGCTTTAACCGAGCACCCGGGACAAAGTACTACGAGCAGTACTTC.

The V gene is TRBV9, the J gene TRBJ2-2, with D unclear. V was trimmed by 0 bases and J by 0 bases, leaving 6 bases between them. The CDR3 consists of 15 residues. Germline CDR1 SGDLS, CDR2 YYNGEE. The DNA for the CDR3 is TGTGCCAGCAGCGTAGTCGCGGCGAACACCGGGGAGCTGTTTTTT. Translated: CASSVVAANTGELFF.

This chain uses TRBV13 with TRBJ2-7, with 8 bases aligning to TRBD1. The CDR3 sequence is 15 residues long. Germline V lookup: CDR1 PRHDT, CDR2 FYEKMQ (reference sequence). V was clipped by 0 bases and J by 4 bases; unmatched bases: 5. This chain's CDR3 is CASSLGVQGAYEQYF. CDR3 DNA: TGTGCCAGCAGCTTAGGCGTGCAGGGGGCATACGAGCAGTACTTC.

In its sample, this clone was seen once. The chain joins TRBV18 to TRBJ1-4; TRBD1 might be the D (5 bases). This CDR3 spans 15 amino acids. Germline CDR1 KGHSH, CDR2 LQKENI. Trimming removed 1 base from V and 0 bases from J, with 6 bases in between. This chain's CDR3 is CASSPRGATNEKLFF. The CDR3 DNA is TGTGCCAGCTCACCACGGGGGGCAACTAATGAAAAACTGTTTTTT.

Of note for this clone: The germline gene is not matched at one end of the junction; a read error may be the cause. The chain couples TRBV27 to TRBJ2-3; D may match TRBD1 or TRBD2 (5 bases each). The germline V gene encodes CDR1 MNHEY and CDR2 SMNVEV (reference sequence). The CDR3 extends over 15 amino acids. This CDR3 is CASSSTGGAPGRARF. DNA for the CDR3: TGTGCCAGCAGTTCCACAGGAGGCGCCCCGGGCCGGGCCAGGTTT.

The genes are TRBV27 and TRBJ2-2, with D uncertain. V lost 0 bases to trimming and J lost 0 bases, with 8 bases between them. Germline V gives CDR1 MNHEY, CDR2 SMNVEV (reference sequence). This CDR3 is 16 amino acids long. The CDR3: CASSLSMLPNTGELFF. The CDR3 DNA follows: TGTGCCAGCAGTTTATCGATGCTCCCGAACACCGGGGAGCTGTTTTTT.

The chain recombines TRBV14 with TRBJ1-2; TRBD1 might be the D (6 bases). The V gene lost 4 bases and the J gene lost 2 bases, with 14 bases spanning the gap. The CDR3 sequence is 15 residues long. The germline V gene encodes CDR1 SGHDN and CDR2 FVKESK. The CDR3 sequence: CASSRHRVPNYGYTF. CDR3 nucleotide sequence: TGTGCCAGCAGCCGCCACAGGGTTCCCAACTATGGCTACACCTTC.

The chain carries TRBV4-1 and TRBJ2-3; 7 bases agree with TRBD2. Germline assignment: CDR1 MGHRA and CDR2 YSYEKL. The CDR3 runs 15 residues. V lost 1 base, J lost 4 bases, and 5 bases stayed unmatched. Here the CDR3 DNA reads TGCGCCAGCAGCCAAGCCCAGCGGGAAGCAGATACGCAGTATTTT. It is translated as CASSQAQREADTQYF.

The chain employs TRBV28 and TRBJ1-4; D gene uncertain. Trimming stripped 1 base from V and 4 bases from J, with 13 bases between. This CDR3 is 16 amino acids long. Germline V gene data show CDR1 as MDHEN and CDR2 as SYDVKM. The CDR3 region is CASSLYGGLINEKLFF. DNA of the CDR3: TGTGCCAGCAGTTTATATGGAGGGTTAATTAATGAAAAACTGTTTTTT.

This clone was counted only a few times. This CDR3 is CASSPDYIGELFF. CDR3 DNA: TGTGCCAGCAGCCCGGACTATATCGGGGAGCTGTTTTTT. The V and J genes are TRBV9 and TRBJ2-2, with D possibly matching TRBD2 (6 bases). The CDR3 spans 13 residues. Trimming stripped 4 bases from V and 7 bases from J, with 11 bases between. Germline assignment: CDR1 SGDLS and CDR2 YYNGEE.

V is TRBV6-5 and J is TRBJ1-1; TRBD1 might be the D (6 bases). The V gene's germline CDR1 is MNHEY and CDR2 SVGAGI. The CDR3 sequence is 13 residues long. Trimming left V 5 bases short and J 4 bases short, with 11 bases between. CDR3 nucleotide sequence: TGTGCCAGCAGTGAAATAGGGGGCACTGAAGCTTTCTTT. Encoded protein: CASSEIGGTEAFF.

This clone was detected once. The rearrangement joins TRBV10-2 to TRBJ2-7; 9 bases map to TRBD2. Germline V gene data show CDR1 as WSHSY and CDR2 as SAAADI. The CDR3 is made up of 15 amino acids. The junction had 7 bases not matched to a gene; V was cut back by 6 bases and J by 1 base. The CDR3 DNA reads TGCGCCAGCAGAGAGAGCGGGGGGCTTTCCTACGAGCAGTACTTC. It translates to CASRESGGLSYEQYF.

This clone was found a few times. The chain carries TRBV27 and TRBJ2-1; TRBD2 matches at 13 bases. The CDR3 loop spans 17 amino acids. V lost 8 bases and J lost 8; bases outside the gene matches: 15. Germline CDR1 reads MNHEY; CDR2 reads SMNVEV (reference sequence). The CDR3 bases are TGTGCCAGCCACTCACCTTTTCGGACTAGCGGGAGCTATGAGCAGTTCTTC. Residues: CASHSPFRTSGSYEQFF.

The chain combines TRBV7-6 with TRBJ2-7; 7 bases match TRBD1. The V gene end was trimmed by 2 bases and the J gene end by 0 bases; junction bases not matched to a gene: 10. This CDR3 is 17 amino acids long. Per the germline V gene, CDR1 is SGHVS and CDR2 is FNYEAQ. DNA for the CDR3: TGTGCCAGCAGCTTATTGGGGTGGGGACAGAGCTCCTACGAGCAGTACTTC. Residues: CASSLLGWGQSSYEQYF.

This clone was seen more than once but under ten times. One junction end disagrees with the germline gene, perhaps due to a read error. The chain carries TRBV11-1 and TRBJ2-1; D remains unclear. Germline loops: CDR1 SGHAT, CDR2 FQDESV (reference sequence). This CDR3 has 11 residues. CDR3: CASSQDNEQFF. The DNA for the CDR3 is TGTGCCAGCAGCCAAGACAACGAGCAGTTCTTC.

This clone was picked up a small number of times. The V gene is TRBV5-1, the J gene TRBJ2-2, with TRBD1 identical over 7 bases. The CDR3 is made up of 15 amino acids. With 1 base clipped from V and 6 bases from J, the junction kept 6 bases outside the gene matches. Germline CDR1 reads SGHRS; CDR2 reads YFSETQ. Here the CDR3 reads CASSLRGRDAGELFF. DNA of the CDR3: TGCGCCAGCAGCTTGAGGGGGCGCGATGCCGGGGAGCTGTTTTTT. The complete variable domain, with remaining parts taken from reference TRBV5-1 and TRBJ2-2, reads KAGVTQTPRYLIKTRGQQVTLSCSPISGHRSVSWYQQTPGQGLQFLFEYFSETQRNKGNFPGRFSGRQFSNSRSEMNVSTLELGDSALYLCASSLRGRDAGELFFGEGSRLTVL.

The rearrangement joins TRBV5-8 to TRBJ1-6; maybe TRBD1 (6 bases). The germline V gene has CDR1 SGHTS and CDR2 YDEGEE. The length of the CDR3 is 14 residues. The V and J ends lost 5 bases and 7 bases respectively, with 13 bases between them. The CDR3 nucleotides read TGTGCCAGCAGAATCAGGGGTAGAAATTCACCCCTCCACTTT. Encoded protein: CASRIRGRNSPLHF.

CDR3 nucleotides: TGTGCCAGCAGCAGCCCCACAGATACGCAGTATTTT. Amino acid sequence: CASSSPTDTQYF. The rearrangement links TRBV21-1 to TRBJ2-3. TRBV21-1 is a pseudogene locus. CDR3 size: 12 residues.